The clone carrying this TCR beta chain was observed many times. Trimming took 4 bases from V and 4 from J; bases not matched to a gene: 3. CDR1 is SGHDN and CDR2 is FVKESK in the germline V gene. The CDR3 runs 13 residues. This sample was included in a study of CXCR3 chemokines and chemotherapy response in bladder cancer. MiXCR, run by TCRdb on the PCR reads, gives a single entry per CDR3 protein. Of over 2,000 distinct CDR3 sequences listed, roughly 7.3% are singletons. This specimen was collected from a patient whose treatment included neoadjuvant chemotherapy. J is TRBJ1-2 and V is TRBV14, with TRBD1 matching over 7 bases. The receptor was derived from a human donor with bladder cancer that responded to neoadjuvant chemotherapy. This CDR3 reads CASSRDRFYGYTF. In DNA, the CDR3 is TGTGCCAGCAGCCGGGACAGATTCTATGGCTACACCTTC.